The T cell receptor beta chain under discussion was sequenced for a study of blood T cell repertoires in COVID-19. As for the study in general: Both acute and convalescent COVID-19 samples were obtained from the United States, Italy and Spain. In each case, the material was cDNA or gDNA derived from T cells, B-cell-depleted T cells, or PBMCs.

In the original analysis: Reference gene primer amplification gave estimated nucleated cell counts. Generated by immunoSEQ multiplex PCR, the TCRdb table keeps only in-frame clones and is missing some. D and trimming were read from the DNA, whereas the V and J calls and clone size are those reported in that table. This table holds 70,000 or so clones, 75% found once. With 0 bases removed from V and 3 bases from J, the gap between germline ends came to 10 bases. Per germline, CDR1 SGHRS and CDR2 YFSETQ. The CDR3 runs 15 residues. The material sequenced was peripheral blood. V is TRBV5-1 and J is TRBJ2-1; D is possibly TRBD1 (6 bases). This receptor was identified in a man aged 65 to 79 with acute or convalescent COVID-19. CDR3 sequence (DNA): TGCGCCAGCAGCTTGGACCTAGGGGGCTACAATGAGCAGTTCTTC. Translated: CASSLDLGGYNEQFF.